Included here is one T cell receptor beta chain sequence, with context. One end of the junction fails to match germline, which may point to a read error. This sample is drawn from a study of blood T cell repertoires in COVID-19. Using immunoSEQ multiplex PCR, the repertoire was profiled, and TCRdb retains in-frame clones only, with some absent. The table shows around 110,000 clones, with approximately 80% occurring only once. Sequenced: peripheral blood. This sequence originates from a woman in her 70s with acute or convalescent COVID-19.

The CDR3 sequence: CSVEGTSGAQETQYF. DNA for the CDR3: TGCAGCGTGGAAGGGACTAGCGGGGCTCAAGAGACCCAGTACTTC. V gene TRBV29-1 combines with J gene TRBJ2-5; TRBD2 aligns across 13 bases. In germline, CDR1 is SQVTM, CDR2 ANQGSEA. This CDR3 is built from 15 residues.